This T cell receptor (beta chain) was obtained from a study of shared clonotypes between healthy human individuals. Study information: Used for every donor were three CD4 naive, three CD4 memory, two CD8 naive and one CD8 memory plate.

The study's findings and limits: For sorted subsets, rarefaction showed incomplete sequencing despite large depth. Investigators collected only blood, and repertoires in tissues likely differ.

As regards this clone: What it binds is unknown.

A CD45RA-negative memory subset and a CD45RA+ naive subset were separated from the CD4+ cells. There are 15 residues in the CDR3. J lost 0 bases, V lost 6 bases, and 4 bases had no gene match. The assay was immunoSEQ multiplex PCR, and TCRdb's table has in-frame clones only and misses some. This repertoire shows roughly 2,500,000 clones, over 85% found once; its top ten account for 0.36%. The chain is built from TRBV6-7 and TRBJ1-5; 8 positions agree with TRBD1. TRBV6-7 is an ORF; its function is uncertain. Sample: naive CD4+ T cells from PBMCs. The subset denotes: CD45RA+ positively selected. The origin of this receptor is a man aged 18 to 29 in good health. Some clones in this sample may be carry-over from other donors' samples. In DNA, the CDR3 is TGTGCCAGCAGCCGACAGGGGATTAGCAATCAGCCCCAGCATTTT. It codes for CASSRQGISNQPQHF.